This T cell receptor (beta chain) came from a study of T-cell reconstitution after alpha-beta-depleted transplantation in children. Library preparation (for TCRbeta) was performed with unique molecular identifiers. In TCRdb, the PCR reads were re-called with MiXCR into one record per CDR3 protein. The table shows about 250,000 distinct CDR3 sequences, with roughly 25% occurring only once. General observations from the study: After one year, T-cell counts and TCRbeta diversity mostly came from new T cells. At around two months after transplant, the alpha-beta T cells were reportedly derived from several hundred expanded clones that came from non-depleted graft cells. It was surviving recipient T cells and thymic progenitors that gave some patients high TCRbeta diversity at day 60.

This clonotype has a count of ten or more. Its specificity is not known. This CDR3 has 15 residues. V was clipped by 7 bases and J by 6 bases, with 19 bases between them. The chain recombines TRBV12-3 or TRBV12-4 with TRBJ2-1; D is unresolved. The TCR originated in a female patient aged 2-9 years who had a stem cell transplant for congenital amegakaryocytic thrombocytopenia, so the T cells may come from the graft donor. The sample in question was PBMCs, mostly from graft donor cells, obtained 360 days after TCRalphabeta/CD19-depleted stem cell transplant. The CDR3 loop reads CASTPGSPPRNEQFF. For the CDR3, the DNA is TGTGCCAGCACTCCAGGTAGCCCCCCCCGCAATGAGCAGTTCTTC.